This entry describes one T cell receptor (beta chain). What this receptor recognizes is not known. Qualities for individual bases were not recorded, and no much larger clone is one base off. This record comes from a study of OX40 agonist ivuxolimab in advanced cancers. At the level of the whole study: Ivuxolimab, which targeted the costimulatory receptor OX40 (CD134), was an agonistic, fully human IgG2 monoclonal antibody. Of the approximately 50 patients in dose escalation, around 20 had hepatocellular carcinoma, roughly 15 had melanoma, 9 had renal cell carcinoma and 9 had head and neck cancer. Intravenous ivuxolimab was administered to patients every 2 weeks at six dose levels: 0.01, 0.1, 0.3, 1.5, 3 and 10 mg/kg. The monotherapy dose-escalation portion (N ≈ 50 patients) of the phase I ivuxolimab trial is reported in the paper. In the dose-escalation cohort, roughly four fifths of patients were male, and the mean age was about 55 years, with a range of roughly 23 to 85. Patients were allowed to have had prior anti-PD-1, anti-PD-L1 or anti-CTLA-4 therapy, and 30% to 40% of the dose-escalation patients had previously received checkpoint inhibitors. Peripheral TCRbeta sequencing was intended to test whether TCR sequence diversity was altered and clonal T-cell expansion was caused by ivuxolimab. Partial responses occurred in three dose-escalation patients, of whom one had hepatocellular carcinoma and two had cutaneous melanoma.

Patients with a history of autoimmune disease or receiving systemic immunosuppression were excluded from the trial. Peripheral blood for TCR sequencing was collected from all dose cohorts at baseline, on cycle 4 day 1, and on cycle 7 day 1. The samples were taken from a phase I, first-in-human, multicenter, open-label dose-escalation trial of ivuxolimab. Adults with locally advanced or metastatic melanoma, renal cell carcinoma, hepatocellular carcinoma or head and neck squamous cell carcinoma were enrolled in the trial. Before TCR sequencing, CD4+ T cells and CD8+ T cells from peripheral blood were sorted into separate populations. Genomic DNA was isolated from the sorted cells so that the TCRbeta CDR3 region could be sequenced. The immunoSEQ Assay was used to sequence the TCRbeta CDR3 regions. This is the immuneACCESS table as TCRdb keeps it, with only in-frame sequences that have V and J called. A part of the clones is gone; compared with another copy, unresolved V genes explain less than half, and the rest is unexplained. Counted in this sample were about 93,000 clones; approximately 89% of them appeared once. Approximately 0.35% of the sample comes from the top ten.

The paper's findings and limits, for the study overall: Low levels of normalized T-cell clonal expansion were also seen in some patients who did not respond. After ivuxolimab, CD8+ T cells had more expanded clones than CD4+ T cells on average. Which antigens the clonally expanded peripheral T cells were specific for was not determined. At doses from 0.1 to 3.0 mg/kg, clonal expansion was seen in both CD4+ and CD8+ blood T cells between baseline and week 6. In partial responders in the 0.1-3.0 mg/kg groups, normalized peripheral clonal expansion was found to be among the lowest, especially among CD8+ T cells.

Sequencing used CD4+ or CD8+ T cells sorted from blood, obtained in a trial of the OX40 agonist ivuxolimab. This receptor was identified in an adult with an advanced solid tumor such as melanoma, head and neck, liver or kidney cancer.

The DNA is TGTGCCAGCAGTTTACTCCAGGGTAAATGGTACTTC. This is translated as CASSLLQGKWYF. Rearrangement joined TRBV27 to TRBJ2-7; a tentative D call is TRBD1 (5 bases match). The cysteine opens and the phenylalanine closes a CDR3 of 12 amino acids. Just CDR3 DNA is preserved here, 36 bases in frame from base 1. V loses 2 bases of germline sequence and J loses 12 bases, and the interval between the two ends is 14 bases. According to the germline V gene (reference sequence), CDR1 reads MNHEY and CDR2 reads SMNVEV.